This T cell receptor beta chain was sequenced during a study of blood T cell repertoires in COVID-19. Study summary: The United States, Italy and Spain supplied acute and convalescent COVID-19 samples. PBMCs, B-cell-depleted T cells, or T cells provided the cDNA or gDNA that made up the material.

V lost 5 bases and J lost 3; bases outside the gene matches: 8. CDR3 length: 15 amino acids. Germline CDR1 reads SGDLS; CDR2 reads YYNGEE. Original handling: Scientists estimated how many nucleated cells there were by amplifying reference gene primers. Method: immunoSEQ multiplex PCR; TCRdb's copy keeps in-frame clones and lacks some. Clone size and V and J calls were adopted from that table, with D and trimming inferred from the DNA. The table includes about 160,000 clones, 85% to 95% detected once. The rearrangement uses TRBV9 and TRBJ2-1; 7 bases map to TRBD2. The specimen was peripheral blood. The receptor comes from a man aged 45-60 years with acute or convalescent COVID-19. CDR3 protein: CASSPTSPLYNEQFF. The CDR3 DNA reads TGTGCCAGCAGTCCGACTAGCCCCCTCTACAATGAGCAGTTCTTC.